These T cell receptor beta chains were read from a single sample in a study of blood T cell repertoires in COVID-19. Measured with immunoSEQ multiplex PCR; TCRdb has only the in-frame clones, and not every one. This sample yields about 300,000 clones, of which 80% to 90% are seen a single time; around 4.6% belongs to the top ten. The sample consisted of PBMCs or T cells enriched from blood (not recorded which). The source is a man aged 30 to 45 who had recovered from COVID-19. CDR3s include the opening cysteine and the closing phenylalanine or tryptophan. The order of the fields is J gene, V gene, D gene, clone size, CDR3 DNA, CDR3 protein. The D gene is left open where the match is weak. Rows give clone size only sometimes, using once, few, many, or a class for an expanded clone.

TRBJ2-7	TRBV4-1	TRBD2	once	TGCGCCAGCAGCCAAGATCAGGGACTAGCGGGAGGGCCTTACGAGCAGTACTTC	CASSQDQGLAGGPYEQYF
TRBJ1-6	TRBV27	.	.	TGTGCCAGCAGGCAGGGGACTAATTCACCCCTCCACTTT	CASRQGTNSPLHF
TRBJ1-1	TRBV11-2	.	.	TGTGCCAGCAGCTTAGGGCAGGGAAACACTGAAGCTTTCTTT	CASSLGQGNTEAFF
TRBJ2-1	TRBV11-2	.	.	TGTGCCAGCCGCGGGACAGCGCACAATGAGCAGTTCTTC	CASRGTAHNEQFF
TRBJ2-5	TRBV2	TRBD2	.	TGTGCCAGCAGGGATAGCGGGACCGGGGAGACCCAGTACTTC	CASRDSGTGETQYF
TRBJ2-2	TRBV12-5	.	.	TGTGCTAGTCGTGTTGGCCCGGGTACCGGGGAGCTGTTTTTT	CASRVGPGTGELFF
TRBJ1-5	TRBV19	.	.	TGTGCCAGTAGTGTCCCAGGGTTTATTCAGCCCCAGCATTTT	CASSVPGFIQPQHF
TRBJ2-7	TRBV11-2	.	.	TGTGCCAGCAGCCGCCTCCGGGGTACGGTGCACGAGCAGTACTTC	CASSRLRGTVHEQYF
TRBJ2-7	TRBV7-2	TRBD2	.	TGTGCCAGCAGCCGGGGACTAGCTTACGAGCAGTACTTC	CASSRGLAYEQYF
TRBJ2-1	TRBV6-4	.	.	TGTGCCAGCAGTGACACACGGGAGAATGAGCAGTTCTTC	CASSDTRENEQFF
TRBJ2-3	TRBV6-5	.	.	TGTGCCAGCAGTTTAACAGGGTACAGCACAGATACGCAGTATTTT	CASSLTGYSTDTQYF
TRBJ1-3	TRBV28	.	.	TGTGCCAGCACCCCGGGGGGTTTTGGAAACACCATATATTTT	CASTPGGFGNTIYF
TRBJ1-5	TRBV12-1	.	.	TGTGCCAGCAAGACAGGGGCCCATCAGCCCCAGCATTTT	CASKTGAHQPQHF
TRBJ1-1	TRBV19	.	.	TGTGCCAGTAGTGAGTCCGGGGGAACTGAAGCTTTCTTT	CASSESGGTEAFF
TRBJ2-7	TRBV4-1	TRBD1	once	TGCGCCAGCAGCCAGCGCTATGCGACAGGGAACTACGAGCAGTACTTC	CASSQRYATGNYEQYF
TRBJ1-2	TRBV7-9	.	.	TGTGCCAGCAGCTTAGTACAGGGATCTGGCTACACCTTC	CASSLVQGSGYTF
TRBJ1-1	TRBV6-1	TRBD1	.	TGTGCCAGCAGTGCGATCCCTGGGACAGGGAGGGAGAACACTGAAGCTTTCTTT	CASSAIPGTGRENTEAFF
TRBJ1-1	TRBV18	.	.	TGTGCCAGCTCGCTGAACAGGGCGGCGGAGACTGAAGCTTTCTTT	CASSLNRAAETEAFF
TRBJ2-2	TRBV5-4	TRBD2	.	TGTGCCAGCAGCCCGGGACTAGCGGGATTCGGCGGGGAGCTGTTTTTT	CASSPGLAGFGGELFF
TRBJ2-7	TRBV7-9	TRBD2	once	TGTGCCAGCAGCTCTACTAGCGGGAGAATTGGGCAGTACTTC	CASSSTSGRIGQYF
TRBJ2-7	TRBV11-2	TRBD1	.	TGTGCCAGCAGCTCACCCCACGGGGGGGGACAGGGGGGGCAGTACTTC	CASSSPHGGGQGGQYF
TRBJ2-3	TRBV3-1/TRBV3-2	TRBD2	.	TGTGCCAGCAGCCGTGGGCTAGCGGGATACACAGATACGCAGTATTTT	CASSRGLAGYTDTQYF